Following are 13 T cell receptor beta chains from one sample sequenced in a study of spatial heterogeneity in lung cancer (dated by TCRdb to the late 2010s). The time point label on this specimen signifies: blood at routine non-recurrence follow-up after resection. TCR sequencing used whole RNA extracted from tumor and nontumor lung tissue, or from cryopreserved PBMC samples, without cell sorting. The library relied on 5' RACE. The run used a NextSeq 500. The public reads were reprocessed in TCRdb via fastp at Q25 and MiXCR, keeping in-frame beta chains. For every CDR3 protein sequence, its rows merge into one entry that carries the most common genes and DNA. The sample has tens of thousands of distinct CDR3 sequences on record, around 5.8% of them singletons. The ten most abundant clones make up 22% of the sample. The sample was PBMCs, taken at follow-up. The receptors shown here come from a male donor with early-stage non-small cell lung cancer.

This clonotype was detected many times. V and J are TRBV27 and TRBJ2-7; 8 bases agree with TRBD1. V trimming: 5 bases; J trimming: 5 bases; junction bases outside the gene matches: 5. The CDR3 is made up of 13 amino acids. Germline CDR1 is MNHEY and CDR2 is SMNVEV (reference sequence). CDR3 sequence (DNA): TGTGCCAGCAGTCCCTCGGACAGGGACGAGCAGTACTTC. Translation gives CASSPSDRDEQYF.

This clonotype was detected ten times or more. The V gene is TRBV19, the J gene TRBJ2-2; 7 bases align to TRBD1. CDR1 is LNHDA and CDR2 is SQIVND in the germline V gene (reference sequence). Trimming removed 7 bases from V and 5 bases from J; junction bases left unmatched: 10. The CDR3 loop spans 15 amino acids. The CDR3 is CASIRSGGWTGELFF. The CDR3, as DNA: TGTGCCAGTATCCGATCAGGGGGATGGACCGGGGAGCTGTTTTTT. Full variable domain (remainder filled in from reference TRBV19 and TRBJ2-2): DGGITQSPKYLFRKEGQNVTLSCEQNLNHDAMYWYRQDPGQGLRLIYYSQIVNDFQKGDIAEGYSVSREKKESFPLTVTSAQKNPTAFYLCASIRSGGWTGELFFGEGSRLTVL.

This chain connects TRBV7-6 to TRBJ2-2; D ambiguous. Trimming took 2 bases from V and 5 from J, leaving 9 bases between them. The CDR3 runs 14 residues. Germline values: CDR1 SGHVS, CDR2 FNYEAQ. CDR3 amino acids: CASSLSAITGELFF. In DNA form, the CDR3 reads TGTGCCAGCAGCTTATCAGCTATAACCGGGGAGCTGTTTTTT.

This clonotype was found many times. The V gene is TRBV29-1, the J gene TRBJ2-5; D is unresolved. Per the germline V gene, CDR1 is SQVTM and CDR2 is ANQGSEA. CDR3 length: 12 amino acids. Deletions cut 8 bases from V and 4 bases from J, with 14 bases between. For the CDR3, the DNA is TGCAGCTCCACAAGGGTGGCAGAGACCCAGTACTTC. This gives the protein CSSTRVAETQYF.

The rearrangement uses TRBV19 and TRBJ1-1; the D is unclear. Germline V lookup: CDR1 LNHDA, CDR2 SQIVND (reference sequence). The CDR3 loop spans 13 amino acids. Between the trimmed V and J ends, which lost 7 bases and 1 base, there was a span of 10 bases. The chain's CDR3 is CASKVGGNTEAFF. The CDR3 region has the DNA TGTGCCAGTAAGGTCGGAGGGAACACTGAAGCTTTCTTT.

This clonotype was detected only a few times. The gene calls are TRBV11-3 and TRBJ2-2; weak D call: TRBD1 (6 bases). CDR1 SGHNT and CDR2 YENEEA come from the germline V gene. This CDR3 contains 16 residues. Trimming removed 1 base at V and 0 bases at J, with 9 bases between. CDR3 residues: CASSLGQATNTGELFF. For the CDR3, the DNA is TGTGCCAGCAGCTTAGGACAGGCGACGAACACCGGGGAGCTGTTTTTT. The full variable domain, its missing parts supplied by reference TRBV11-3 and TRBJ2-2, is EAGVVQSPRYKIIEKKQPVAFWCNPISGHNTLYWYLQNLGQGPELLIRYENEEAVDDSQLPKDRFSAERLKGVDSTLKIQPAELGDSAVYLCASSLGQATNTGELFFGEGSRLTVL.

The rearrangement joins TRBV27 to TRBJ2-7; D gene unclear. V dropped 7 bases and J dropped 0 bases, with 19 bases sitting between them. Germline assignment: CDR1 MNHEY and CDR2 SMNVEV (reference sequence). The CDR3 is made up of 16 amino acids. In nucleotides, the CDR3 is TGTGCCAGCATTAGAATGGCCGCAACAAGCTCCTACGAGCAGTACGTC. It encodes CASIRMAATSSYEQYV.

This clonotype was recorded many times. This CDR3 is CASRNRDRDEKLFF. CDR3 nucleotides: TGTGCCAGTAGAAACCGGGACAGGGATGAAAAACTGTTTTTT. The chain uses TRBV19 and TRBJ1-4; 9 positions match TRBD1. This CDR3 spans 14 amino acids. Germline CDR1 is LNHDA and CDR2 is SQIVND (reference sequence). V was pared by 6 bases and J by 6 bases, with 5 bases of the junction left unmatched.

This clonotype ranks as medium-sized. The CDR3 here is CSVEVPSAPSDTQYF. The CDR3 nucleotides read TGCAGCGTTGAGGTACCTAGCGCCCCCTCTGATACGCAGTATTTT. This chain joins TRBV29-1 and TRBJ2-3, with TRBD2 as a possible D gene (6 bases). CDR1 is SQVTM and CDR2 is ANQGSEA in the germline V gene. V was pared by 3 bases and J by 6 bases, with 19 bases between. The CDR3 covers 15 residues.

This clonotype was observed at least ten times. The gene calls are TRBV10-3 and TRBJ2-7; 8 nucleotides align to TRBD2. Germline V gene lookup returns CDR1 ENHRY and CDR2 SYGVKD. After removal of 2 bases from V and 4 bases from J, the junction contained 4 bases not matched to a gene. This CDR3 contains 14 residues. CDR3 nucleotide sequence: TGTGCCATCAGTGAGAGCGCGGGAGGTTACGAGCAGTACGTC. This translates into CAISESAGGYEQYV.

At least ten counts were recorded for this clonotype. The chain links TRBV7-9 to TRBJ2-1; 14 positions match TRBD2. This CDR3 spans 16 amino acids. The V gene's germline CDR1 is SEHNR and CDR2 FQNEAQ (reference sequence). The junction had 5 bases not matched to a gene; V was cut back by 2 bases and J by 8 bases. DNA of the CDR3: TGTGCCAGCAGCTTACGAGGGACTAGCGGGGGAGATGAGCAGTTCTTC. Its protein is CASSLRGTSGGDEQFF.

This chain uses TRBV5-1 with TRBJ1-1; no clear D gene. The CDR3 is 13 residues long. Germline CDR1 SGHRS, CDR2 YFSETQ. V dropped 0 bases and J dropped 3 bases, with 6 bases sitting between them. CDR3 region: CASSLERDTEAFF. The CDR3 region has the DNA TGCGCCAGCAGCTTGGAACGGGACACTGAAGCTTTCTTT.

This clonotype appeared a few times. This chain joins TRBV21-1 and TRBJ2-3; TRBD2 is the table's D call, not checked against the DNA. TRBV21-1 is a documented pseudogene. There are 14 residues in the CDR3. The CDR3 reads CASIPRPGTDTQYF. CDR3 nucleotides: TGTGCCAGCATTCCGCGGCCCGGCACAGATACGCAGTATTTT.